Listed here are 13 T cell receptor beta chains from one sample, sequenced in a study of T cell repertoires in cytomegalovirus infection. The antigens of these receptors remain unknown. TCRdb re-called the reads through MiXCR, storing one row per CDR3 protein. The sample contains around 130,000 distinct CDR3 sequences, roughly a quarter of which appear only once. Input material: PBMCs, sequenced either directly or after in vitro stimulation (not recorded which). The source of these receptors is a human donor in good health (CMV status not recorded). Some clones in this sample may be carry-over from other donors' samples.

This clonotype was detected a few times. The chain combines TRBV19 with TRBJ1-1, with D possibly matching TRBD1 (6 bases). This CDR3 has 13 amino acids. Germline CDR1 and CDR2: LNHDA and SQIVND (reference sequence). V was trimmed by 6 bases and J by 6 bases, leaving 14 bases between them. As DNA, the CDR3 is TGTGCCAGTAGAGTCGTGGGGGGGCCTGAAGCTTTCTTT. Its translation: CASRVVGGPEAFF.

CDR3: CASSQAVFTEAFF. CDR3 nucleotide sequence: TGCGCCAGCAGCCAGGCGGTATTCACTGAAGCTTTCTTT. The chain couples TRBV4-3 to TRBJ1-1; D ambiguous. V lost 3 bases and J lost 4, with 9 bases in between. CDR1 and CDR2 (germline): LGHNA, YSLEER. CDR3 length: 13 amino acids.

The chain carries TRBV7-8 and TRBJ2-5; a possible D gene is TRBD2 (6 bases). The CDR3 extends over 16 amino acids. Germline CDR1 is SGHVS and CDR2 is FQNEAQ. V gave up 5 bases and J gave up 5 bases, with 21 bases separating them. The CDR3 nucleotides read TGTGCCAGCAGCCCCCGCCAAGGGACTGATGGGGAGACCCAGTACTTC. Residues: CASSPRQGTDGETQYF.

V is TRBV7-2 and J is TRBJ2-1; D is unresolved. Germline values: CDR1 SGHTA, CDR2 FQGNSA. CDR3 length: 14 residues. The V gene lost 4 bases and the J gene lost 6 bases, with 13 bases spanning the gap. CDR3 amino acids: CASSSASVINEQFF. CDR3 in DNA: TGTGCCAGCAGCTCTGCTTCTGTAATCAATGAGCAGTTCTTC. Supplemented by reference TRBV7-2 and TRBJ2-1, the full variable domain reads GAGVSQSPSNKVTEKGKDVELRCDPISGHTALYWYRQSLGQGLEFLIYFQGNSAPDKSGLPSDRFSAERTGGSVSTLTIQRTQQEDSAVYLCASSSASVINEQFFGPGTRLTVL.

The chain uses TRBV20-1 and TRBJ2-3; 12 nucleotides align to TRBD2. The V gene's germline CDR1 is DFQATT and CDR2 SNEGSKA (reference sequence). Trimming cost V 7 bases and J 4 bases; bases outside gene matches: 9. The CDR3 is 15 amino acids. CDR3 protein: CSGASGRAVPDTQYF. The DNA of the CDR3 is TGCAGTGGGGCTAGCGGGAGGGCCGTGCCAGATACGCAGTATTTT.

This clonotype was seen many times. The J gene is TRBJ2-7, the V gene TRBV7-8; possible D gene TRBD2, 6 bases. The CDR3 length is 13 residues. CDR1 and CDR2 (germline): SGHVS, FQNEAQ. The V gene lost 5 bases and the J gene lost 3 bases, with 11 bases spanning the gap. The CDR3 nucleotides are TGTGCCAGCAGCCGGGACTCGCTCTACGAGCAGTACGTC. Its protein is CASSRDSLYEQYV.

The chain links TRBV4-3 to TRBJ2-5; 8 positions agree with TRBD2. The V gene end was trimmed by 0 bases and the J gene end by 2 bases; junction bases not matched to a gene: 5. CDR3 length: 16 amino acids. Germline V gene lookup returns CDR1 LGHNA and CDR2 YSLEER. The CDR3 DNA is TGCGCCAGCAGCCAAGACGGGGGGGGACGACAAGAGACCCAGTACTTC. Amino acids: CASSQDGGGRQETQYF.

This clonotype occurred many times. The chain uses TRBV5-1 and TRBJ1-4; 7 bases are a match to TRBD1. The CDR3 runs to 14 residues. V lost 7 bases, J lost 8 bases, and 11 bases stayed unmatched. Germline CDR1 SGHRS, CDR2 YFSETQ. The CDR3 sequence: CASSEGTAAEKLFF. The CDR3 DNA sequence: TGCGCCAGCTCTGAAGGGACAGCGGCGGAAAAACTGTTTTTT.

In its sample, this clonotype was seen a few times. V usage is TRBV12-3 or TRBV12-4 and J usage is TRBJ1-6, with no clear D. CDR3 length: 15 amino acids. Between the trimmed V and J ends, which lost 4 bases and 13 bases, there was a span of 20 bases. CDR3 coding DNA: TGTGCCAGCAGTTCGCTCGACGGATTAAGGGCGCCCCTCCACTTT. Encoded protein: CASSSLDGLRAPLHF.

This clonotype was picked up many times. V is TRBV7-3 and J is TRBJ2-3, with TRBD2 as a possible D gene (5 bases). This CDR3 contains 15 residues. Germline CDR1 and CDR2: SGHTA and FQGTGA. Trimming shortened V by 5 bases and J by 4 bases, and 16 bases separated the two germline ends. CDR3 coding DNA: TGTGCCAGCAGCCCCTTGGCGGGTGGCGCAGATACGCAGTATTTT. This sequence encodes CASSPLAGGADTQYF.

This clonotype was recorded a few times. This chain joins TRBV28 and TRBJ2-3; TRBD2 is a possible D gene (6 bases). The V end lost 7 bases, the J end lost 4 bases, and 27 bases lay between the germline ends. The germline V gene encodes CDR1 MDHEN and CDR2 SYDVKM. This CDR3 contains 18 residues. CDR3 region: CASKVALVRPGVSDTQYF. DNA for the CDR3: TGTGCCAGCAAAGTTGCCCTCGTCCGACCGGGAGTGTCAGATACGCAGTATTTT.

This clonotype was counted a few times. The junction does not match germline at one end; this may be a read error. The CDR3: CASREGTATFF. DNA of the CDR3: TGTGCCAGCAGGGAAGGGACGGCGACTTTCTTT. V usage is TRBV6-1 and J usage is TRBJ1-1; tentative D call: TRBD1 (5 bases). Germline CDR1 is MNHNS and CDR2 is SASEGT. This CDR3 is built from 11 residues.

The genes are TRBV10-3 and TRBJ2-1; D is undetermined. CDR1 and CDR2 from the germline V gene are ENHRY and SYGVKD. The CDR3 consists of 15 residues. V lost 2 bases and J lost 0, with 8 bases in between. CDR3 protein: CAISEDVSSYNEQFF. DNA for the CDR3: TGTGCCATCAGTGAGGACGTGAGCTCCTACAATGAGCAGTTCTTC.